The entry that follows covers one TCR beta chain sequence. Its matching antigen is unknown. This CDR3 region has 14 residues. Trimming took off 8 bases at V and 13 bases at J, with 26 bases between the two ends. TRB rearrangements spanning V, D and J were amplified using mixed TRB-A/B primers. TCRdb reanalysed the multiplex PCR reads using MiXCR and keeps one entry per CDR3 protein. This table has about 11,000 distinct CDR3 sequences, just under 30% appearing once. These data come from a study of T cell repertoires in aging, cancer and after chemotherapy. Study at large: Over several months to years, re-sampled healthy donor repertoires clearly shared clones.

Peripheral blood genomic DNA, not sorted cells or RNA, was the template. Whole-study results and caveats: Age-matched healthy donors had significantly more diverse, less clonal blood TCR repertoires than untreated cancer patients. These repertoire data do not allow conclusions about immunological memory after chemotherapy. Loss of evenness, beyond lost richness, contributed to age-related TCR diversity decline in cancer patients.

The sequence was obtained from a human donor in good health. Sequencing was performed on blood. V is TRBV12-3 or TRBV12-4 and J is TRBJ2-5, with D tentatively TRBD1 or TRBD2 (5 bases each). The CDR3 bases are TGTGCCAGCGGGGATCCGGGACCCCCCCCCACGCGGTACTTC. It codes for CASGDPGPPPTRYF.